The present T cell receptor beta chain was sequenced within a study of low-dose radiotherapy and immunotherapy resistance in tumors. At the level of the study: Those assigned to Cohort 2 were treated with 1 Gy per fraction every two weeks (13 Gy in total over 26 weeks). Dosing of intravenous cyclophosphamide at 200 mg/m2 occurred every two weeks and took place one day prior to radiation and immunotherapy.

Time point here: after trial treatment. Treatment here: LDRT plus nivolumab, ipilimumab, low-dose cyclophosphamide and aspirin (RACIN trial). It was nivolumab, ipilimumab, aspirin, low-dose cyclophosphamide and low-dose radiotherapy that donors received. Ten or more counts support this clonotype. TRAV- and TRBV-specific primers, spanning alpha and beta chains, primed first-strand cDNA. TCRs were amplified for approximately 21 PCR cycles with a constant-region primer and V-primer adapter. Via MiXCR, TCRdb re-called the reads, giving one row per CDR3 protein. The data contain roughly 100,000 distinct CDR3 sequences, under 25% of them singletons. Per the germline V gene, CDR1 is MNHNY and CDR2 is SVGAGI (reference sequence). V dropped 5 bases and J dropped 6 bases, with 20 bases sitting between them. There are 15 residues in the CDR3.

The clonotype comes from a female donor with ovarian cancer. Source: PBMCs, taken after low-dose radiotherapy plus immunotherapy. V and J are TRBV6-6 and TRBJ2-7; D gene uncertain. The CDR3 loop is CASSGLEVLGSEQYF. DNA for the CDR3: TGTGCCAGCAGTGGCCTCGAGGTACTCGGATCCGAGCAGTACTTC.